The clone carrying this TCR beta chain has ten or more counts. TCRdb fed the reads into MiXCR, producing one record per CDR3 protein. The sample records around 2,500 distinct CDR3 sequences, approximately 19% being singletons. These data belong to a study of lung T cells in sarcoidosis with Löfgren's syndrome. The TCR was taken from a human donor with sarcoidosis (Löfgren's syndrome or another form), or a control subject (not recorded which). The sequencing input was CD4+ T cells from bronchoalveolar lavage.

In DNA form, the CDR3 reads TGCGCCAGCAGCCGTACAGGGGAAGCCTATAATTCACCCCTCCACTTT. Translation gives CASSRTGEAYNSPLHF. The rearrangement joins TRBV4-1 to TRBJ1-6; 7 bases agree with TRBD1. CDR3 size: 16 residues. V lost 4 bases and J lost 2; bases outside the gene matches: 5. Germline V lookup: CDR1 MGHRA, CDR2 YSYEKL.